Included here is one T cell receptor beta chain sequence, with context. This entry is derived from a study of blood T cell repertoires in COVID-19. Study at large: Whether acute or convalescent, the COVID-19 samples came from the United States, Italy and Spain. The analysed material was cDNA or gDNA that came from T cells, B-cell-depleted T cells, or PBMCs.

The CDR3 runs to 12 residues. The germline CDR1 and CDR2 sequences are GTSNPN and SVGIG (reference sequence). The V end was cut by 7 bases, the J end by 1 base, with 10 bases between. TCRdb's copy holds only in-frame clones and misses some; the assay was immunoSEQ multiplex PCR. The sample consists of 250,000 to 350,000 clones, 65% to 85% of them appearing once. The sequenced material came from peripheral blood. This receptor was identified in a human donor with COVID-19, enrolled during active disease. The donor label of this sample is uncertain. The chain carries TRBV30 and TRBJ2-5; D perhaps matches TRBD1 (5 bases). The CDR3 loop reads CALRQTQETQYF. The CDR3 DNA reads as TGTGCCTTAAGACAGACCCAAGAGACCCAGTACTTC.